Presented here are 4 T cell receptor beta chains from one specimen sequenced in a study of T and B cells in COVID-19 patients. Multiplex PCR with BIOMED2 TRB-A/B primer pools amplified TRB rearrangements. TCRdb reprocessed the multiplex PCR reads via MiXCR and lists one record per CDR3 protein. The data show some 13,000 distinct CDR3 sequences, less than 30% seen once. TRB was amplified from around 230-520 ng of blood genomic DNA. The sample taken for sequencing was blood. Receptors were obtained from a human donor who had recovered from COVID-19.

The chain recombines TRBV20-1 with TRBJ2-1; D not resolved. Trimming shortened V by 0 bases and J by 0 bases, and 9 bases separated the two germline ends. Germline V gene lookup returns CDR1 DFQATT and CDR2 SNEGSKA (reference sequence). CDR3 length: 15 amino acids. DNA for the CDR3: TGCAGTGCTAGAGATCCTAAGGGCTCCTACAATGAGCAGTTCTTC. Amino acid sequence: CSARDPKGSYNEQFF.

V usage is TRBV10-3 and J usage is TRBJ2-3, with 13 positions matching TRBD2. This CDR3 contains 19 residues. The germline CDR1 and CDR2 sequences are ENHRY and SYGVKD. With 2 bases clipped from V and 2 bases from J, the junction kept 10 bases outside the gene matches. The CDR3 nucleotides are TGTGCCATCAGTGAGCCACTAGCGGGGGGGCCAGAGTACACAGATACGCAGTATTTT. Translating it yields CAISEPLAGGPEYTDTQYF.

This clonotype is medium-sized (0.01 to 0.1%) within its sample. The V and J genes are TRBV29-1 and TRBJ2-5; a weak D match, TRBD2 (6 bases). The CDR3 length is 15 residues. Deletions cut 4 bases from V and 0 bases from J, with 15 bases between. Germline loops: CDR1 SQVTM, CDR2 ANQGSEA. The CDR3 loop is CSVGIGSLYQETQYF. The CDR3 nucleotides read TGCAGCGTTGGGATCGGGAGCCTGTACCAAGAGACCCAGTACTTC.

This clonotype has only one observation. This chain joins TRBV9 and TRBJ2-3; 9 nucleotides match TRBD2. The CDR3 spans 17 residues. Losses at the gene ends were 3 bases for V and 7 bases for J; bases not matched to a gene: 15. CDR1 SGDLS and CDR2 YYNGEE come from the germline V gene. CDR3 coding DNA: TGTGCCAGCAGCGCCGGACGCGGGGGGGTCTTCAGCCATACGCAGTATTTT. Its translation is CASSAGRGGVFSHTQYF. Full variable domain (remainder filled in from reference TRBV9 and TRBJ2-3): DSGVTQTPKHLITATGQRVTLRCSPRSGDLSVYWYQQSLDQGLQFLIQYYNGEERAKGNILERFSAQQFPDLHSELNLSSLELGDSALYFCASSAGRGGVFSHTQYFGPGTRLTVL.